The 14 T cell receptor beta chains below come from one sample, sequenced in a study of shared clonotypes between healthy human individuals. Produced via immunoSEQ multiplex PCR; TCRdb's table is partial and in-frame only. The repertoire holds nearly 750,000 clones, with over 55% as singletons. Sequencing input: memory CD4+ T cells sorted from blood. Subset reported: CD45RA-negative fraction. These receptors all stem from a woman younger than 45 in good health.

The chain links TRBV7-3 to TRBJ2-2; the match to TRBD2 covers 8 bases. The V segment lost 4 bases and the J segment 1 base; nucleotides outside the gene matches: 8. Germline V CDR1 and CDR2: SGHTA, FQGTGA. There are 17 residues in the CDR3. The CDR3 nucleotides are TGTGCCAGCAGCTCGGGGAGCGGGGGTTTGAACACCGGGGAGCTGTTTTTT. This codes for CASSSGSGGLNTGELFF. The variable domain in full, completed from reference TRBV7-3 and TRBJ2-2, reads GAGVSQTPSNKVTEKGKYVELRCDPISGHTALYWYRQSLGQGPEFLIYFQGTGAADDSGLPNDRFFAVRPEGSVSTLKIQRTERGDSAVYLCASSSGSGGLNTGELFFGEGSRLTVL.

The chain employs TRBV30 and TRBJ1-5; TRBD1 aligns across 7 bases. CDR3 length: 12 amino acids. V was pared by 5 bases and J by 5 bases, with 3 bases of the junction left unmatched. Germline V gene data show CDR1 as GTSNPN and CDR2 as SVGIG (reference sequence). The CDR3 region has the DNA TGTGCCTGGGACAGGGCCTATCAGCCCCAGCATTTT. Its protein is CAWDRAYQPQHF.

The V and J genes are TRBV28 and TRBJ2-1, with D possibly TRBD2 on 6 matching bases. The CDR3 totals 14 residues. Germline V CDR1 and CDR2: MDHEN, SYDVKM. V was cut by 5 bases and J by 5 bases, with 13 bases left in between. CDR3 bases: TGTGCCAGCAGTCCCGGACTAACCAACAATGAGCAGTTCTTC. Translated, it gives CASSPGLTNNEQFF.

In its sample, this clone was seen a few times. This likely traces to a read error, being one base from a far larger clone. The V gene is TRBV11-2, the J gene TRBJ1-3; D call uncertain. Germline V lookup: CDR1 SGHAT, CDR2 FQNNGV. The CDR3 covers 12 residues. The V and J ends lost 2 bases and 3 bases respectively, with 2 bases between them. The CDR3 DNA reads TGTGCCAGCAGCTTAAGTGGAAACACCATATATTTT. Translating gives CASSLSGNTIYF.

CDR3 in DNA: TGTGCCAGCAGAAATGGGCAGGGAGCCTACGAGCAGTACTTC. It codes for CASRNGQGAYEQYF. This rearrangement joins TRBV6-6 to TRBJ2-7, with D possibly being TRBD1 or TRBD2 (5 bases each). V lost 6 bases, J lost 2 bases, and 14 bases lay in between. The germline V gene encodes CDR1 MNHNY and CDR2 SVGAGI (reference sequence). CDR3 length: 14 residues.

The V and J genes are TRBV9 and TRBJ2-1; tentative D call: TRBD2 (6 bases). Trimming removed 0 bases at V and 2 bases at J, with 12 bases between. CDR3 length equals 16 residues. The germline V gene has CDR1 SGDLS and CDR2 YYNGEE. The CDR3 here is CASSVGSGETYNEQFF. CDR3 sequence (DNA): TGTGCCAGCAGCGTAGGGTCGGGAGAGACCTACAATGAGCAGTTCTTC.

The V gene is TRBV4-1, the J gene TRBJ2-1; D gene unclear. Germline V gene lookup returns CDR1 MGHRA and CDR2 YSYEKL. Trimming removed 0 bases at V and 0 bases at J, with 6 bases between. CDR3 length: 15 amino acids. CDR3 region: CASSQDYSSYNEQFF. The CDR3 nucleotides are TGCGCCAGCAGCCAAGATTACAGCTCCTACAATGAGCAGTTCTTC.

The chain combines TRBV11-3 with TRBJ2-3; TRBD1 matches at 7 bases. The CDR3 runs 13 residues. V dropped 5 bases and J dropped 3; count of bases not matched to a gene: 2. CDR1 and CDR2 (germline): SGHNT, YENEEA. The CDR3 bases are TGTGCCAGCAGCCAGGGACAGACAGATACGCAGTATTTT. The encoded protein is CASSQGQTDTQYF.

The chain combines TRBV5-1 with TRBJ2-3; 12 positions match TRBD2. V was pared by 3 bases and J by 3 bases, with 5 bases of the junction left unmatched. The CDR3 runs 16 residues. Germline CDR1 and CDR2: SGHRS and YFSETQ. The CDR3 DNA reads as TGCGCCAGCAGCTCCTCTACTAGCGGGGGGACAGATACGCAGTATTTT. Translating it yields CASSSSTSGGTDTQYF.

The rearrangement uses TRBV7-6 and TRBJ2-6; perhaps TRBD1 as D (6 bases). Germline-derived CDR1 and CDR2 are SGHVS and FNYEAQ. Trimming left V 4 bases short and J 4 bases short, with 11 bases between. The length of the CDR3 is 15 residues. The CDR3: CASSSTGSGANVLTF. CDR3 bases: TGTGCCAGCAGCTCCACAGGGTCCGGGGCCAACGTCCTGACTTTC.

The chain couples TRBV7-9 to TRBJ2-5; maybe TRBD2 (5 bases). Germline CDR1 is SEHNR and CDR2 is FQNEAQ (reference sequence). The CDR3 covers 17 residues. The V and J ends lost 5 bases and 5 bases respectively, with 24 bases between them. As DNA, the CDR3 is TGTGCCAGCAGCCCCGGAGAGGGCGGCCGACGTGGGGAGACCCAGTACTTC. This codes for CASSPGEGGRRGETQYF.

With regard to this clone: In the same sample, other DNA sequences code for this CDR3. The V call is TRBV6-1, the J call TRBJ2-1; 10 bases map to TRBD2. V gave up 2 bases and J gave up 6 bases; unmatched junction bases: 4. This CDR3 has 15 residues. Germline-derived CDR1 and CDR2 are MNHNS and SASEGT. The CDR3 reads CASSERTSGINEQFF. The CDR3 nucleotides read TGTGCCAGCAGTGAAAGAACTAGCGGGATCAATGAGCAGTTCTTC.

The rearrangement joins TRBV14 to TRBJ2-5; TRBD1 or TRBD2 may be the D gene (5 bases each). The V gene's germline CDR1 is SGHDN and CDR2 FVKESK. Trimming stripped 2 bases from V and 6 bases from J, with 10 bases between. This CDR3 has 13 amino acids. The CDR3 bases are TGTGCCAGCAGCCAAACCCGGGGACAGACCCAGTACTTC. It encodes CASSQTRGQTQYF.

The V and J genes are TRBV5-4 and TRBJ2-7; D is unclear. Trimming removed 2 bases at V and 4 bases at J, with 7 bases between. CDR1 and CDR2 (germline): SGHNT, YYREEE (reference sequence). The length of the CDR3 is 12 residues. This CDR3 is CASSFNRYEQYF. The CDR3 nucleotides are TGTGCCAGCAGCTTTAACAGATACGAGCAGTACTTC. Based on the CDR3 plus reference TRBV5-4 and TRBJ2-7, the full variable domain is ETGVTQSPTHLIKTRGQQVTLRCSSQSGHNTVSWYQQALGQGPQFIFQYYREEENGRGNFPPRFSGLQFPNYSSELNVNALELDDSALYLCASSFNRYEQYFGPGTRLTVT.